This T cell receptor beta chain comes out of a study of regulatory T cells in long-lasting Graves disease. V lost 1 base and J 4 bases, leaving 4 bases between the germline ends. Germline V gene lookup returns CDR1 KGHDR and CDR2 SFDVKD. The CDR3 runs 13 residues. Notes on the study in general: There were preferences for TRBV28, TRBJ1-2 and TRBJ2-5 in persistent disease. Exclusively peripheral blood, rather than thyroid tissue, was studied.

Building of the TCR beta libraries involved iRepertoire HTBI primers and Arm-PCR of CDR3 regions. Each CDR3 protein is one row after TCRdb ran MiXCR on the multiplex PCR reads. Here the sample spans 300,000 to 350,000 distinct CDR3 sequences, about 20% being singletons. In regard to this clonotype: Antigen unknown.

The sample's time point: persistent/refractory GD, antithyroid drugs over 5 years with positive TRAb. The TCR library was made from RNA extracted from PBMCs. The rearrangement joins TRBV24-1 to TRBJ1-5; D unclear. Sequences were derived from peripheral blood mononuclear cells (PBMCs), sampled when the disease was refractory, from a patient treated with antithyroid drugs. The sequence was collected from a female donor with Graves disease. CDR3 sequence reads: CATSDFTNQPQHF. CDR3 coding DNA: TGTGCCACCAGTGATTTTACGAATCAGCCCCAGCATTTT.